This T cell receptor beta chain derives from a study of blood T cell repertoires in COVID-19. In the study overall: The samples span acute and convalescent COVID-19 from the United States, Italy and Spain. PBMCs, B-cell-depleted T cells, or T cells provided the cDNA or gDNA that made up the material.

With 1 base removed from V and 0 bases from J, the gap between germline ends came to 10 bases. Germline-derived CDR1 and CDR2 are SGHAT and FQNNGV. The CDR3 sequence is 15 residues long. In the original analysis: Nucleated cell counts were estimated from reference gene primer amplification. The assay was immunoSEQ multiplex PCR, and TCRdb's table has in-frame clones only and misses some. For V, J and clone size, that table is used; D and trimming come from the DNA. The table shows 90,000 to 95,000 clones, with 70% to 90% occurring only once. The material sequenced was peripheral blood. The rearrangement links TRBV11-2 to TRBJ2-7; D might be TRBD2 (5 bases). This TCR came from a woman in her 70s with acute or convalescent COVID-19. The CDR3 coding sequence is TGTGCCAGCAGCTTAGGAGGGAAATCCTCCTACGAGCAGTACTTC. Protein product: CASSLGGKSSYEQYF.